The present T cell receptor beta chain was sequenced within a study of T cell responses to AZD1222 COVID-19 vaccine. The repertoire was sequenced with immunoSEQ multiplex PCR; TCRdb's copy has only in-frame clones and lacks some. Here the sample spans more than 100,000 clones, around 90% being singletons. Unmatched junction bases numbered 5, after V lost 4 bases and J lost 2 bases. Germline V gene lookup returns CDR1 SNHLY and CDR2 FYNNEI. The CDR3 extends over 15 amino acids. Sample: peripheral blood, taken on day 0 of AZD1222 vaccination. The chain carries TRBV2 and TRBJ2-1, with 7 bases fitting TRBD2. This clonotype was obtained from an adult in good health. CDR3 bases: TGTGCCAGCAGTGCCGGGGGGAATCCCTACAATGAGCAGTTCTTC. Its protein product is CASSAGGNPYNEQFF.